This TCR beta chain was observed in a study of blood T cell repertoires in COVID-19. Assay used: immunoSEQ multiplex PCR; TCRdb lists only in-frame clones, some missing. The sample lists roughly 16,000 clones, about 80% occurring once. This CDR3 spans 15 amino acids. The germline CDR1 and CDR2 sequences are LGHNA and YNFKEQ. The ends lost 1 base at V and 3 bases at J; junction bases unmatched: 0. This clone was detected once. This TCR was recovered from a human donor in a cohort sampled during active COVID-19. Sequenced material: peripheral blood. This chain links TRBV4-2 with TRBJ2-2; 9 bases are shared with TRBD1. The CDR3 DNA follows: TGTGCCAGCAGCCAAGGGACAGGGGACACCGGGGAGCTGTTTTTT. Protein product: CASSQGTGDTGELFF.